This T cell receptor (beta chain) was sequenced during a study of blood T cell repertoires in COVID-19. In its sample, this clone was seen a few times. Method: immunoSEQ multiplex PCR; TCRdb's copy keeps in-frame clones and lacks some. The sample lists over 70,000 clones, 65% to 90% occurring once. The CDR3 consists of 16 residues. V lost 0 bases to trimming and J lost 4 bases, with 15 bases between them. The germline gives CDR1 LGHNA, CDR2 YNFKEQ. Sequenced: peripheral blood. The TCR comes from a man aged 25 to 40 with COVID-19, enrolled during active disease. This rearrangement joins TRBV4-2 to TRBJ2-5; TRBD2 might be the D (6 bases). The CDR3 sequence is CASSQDWGLSRETQYF. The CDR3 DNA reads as TGTGCCAGCAGCCAAGATTGGGGACTTAGCCGAGAGACCCAGTACTTC.